This T cell receptor (beta chain) was obtained from a study of T cell responses to AZD1222 COVID-19 vaccine. Findings and limits, study-wide: At study baseline, merely roughly 6 AZD1222 recipients were seropositive. Spike-spanning, vaccine-associated CD4 TCRs were dominant at 160-218 and 743-854.

Only in-frame clones appear in the TCRdb table, and some are missing; sequencing was by immunoSEQ multiplex PCR. The sample lists 130,000 or so clones, around 85% occurring once. Germline CDR1 reads SQVTM; CDR2 reads ANQGSEA. V shed 4 bases and J shed 4 bases, with 13 bases lying between them. This CDR3 region has 13 residues. Concerning this clone itself: What it binds is unknown.

The origin of this receptor is an adult who received the MenACWY meningococcal vaccine as a control. The material sequenced was peripheral blood, taken 28 days after the second dose of the MenACWY control vaccine. The chain is built from TRBV29-1 and TRBJ1-1, with D possibly being TRBD1 (5 bases). In DNA form, the CDR3 reads TGCAGCGTTGGTGGGGGGAGGTTCACTGAAGCTTTCTTT. Its protein product is CSVGGGRFTEAFF.